This T cell receptor beta chain is drawn from a study of T cells in Graves' hyperthyroidism and ophthalmopathy. Notes on the study in general: Ophthalmopathy, as predicted by the model, came a median approximately 6.5 months after the prediction.

Turning to this clonotype: Its antigen remains unidentified.

Germline lookup yields CDR1 MNHNS and CDR2 SASEGT. CDR3 size: 15 residues. V lost 7 bases and J 7 bases, leaving 20 bases between the germline ends. RNA transcripts yielded amplified TCR beta CDR3 regions. The study used the HTBI primer set for a first-round RT-PCR of the TCR CDR3. MiXCR, applied by TCRdb to the multiplex PCR reads, yields one record per CDR3 protein. The sample has some 210,000 distinct CDR3 sequences, 17% seen once. The sequencing input was blood. This sequence originates from a man aged 45 to 65 with Graves' hyperthyroidism. J is TRBJ2-1 and V is TRBV6-1; no reliable D call. CDR3 residues: CASTPSGGVTNEQFF. The CDR3 nucleotides read TGTGCCAGCACCCCATCGGGCGGAGTGACAAATGAGCAGTTCTTC.